Listed below are T cell receptor beta chains from one sample, sequenced in a study of blood T cell repertoires in COVID-19. Only in-frame clones appear in the TCRdb table, and some are missing; sequencing was by immunoSEQ multiplex PCR. The profile shows under 250,000 clones, around 75% of them singletons. The sample taken for sequencing was peripheral blood. These receptors were collected from a woman in her thirties or forties with COVID-19, enrolled during active disease. Each CDR3 is given with its conserved first and last residue. Each record gives: J gene, clone size, V gene, D gene, CDR3 DNA, CDR3 protein. A D gene is named only where the DNA matches it firmly. Clone size is shown for a subset of rows, as once, few, many or a class of expanded clone.

TRBJ1-1 - TRBV5-8 TRBD1 TGTGCCAGCAGCTTGGATTCGGGACAGGGAAGAGCTTTCTTT CASSLDSGQGRAFF
TRBJ1-1 - TRBV19 - TGTGCCAGTAGTATATCTCTGAACACTGAAGCTTTCTTT CASSISLNTEAFF
TRBJ2-5 - TRBV19 - TGTGCCAGCTCCACCGGAGGGACCCAGTACTTC CASSTGGTQYF
TRBJ2-3 - TRBV27 - TGTGCCAGCAGTTTAGGCCCCTCGGTGGTATCGGCGGGCACAGATACGCAGTATTTT CASSLGPSVVSAGTDTQYF
TRBJ1-5 - TRBV6-5 TRBD1 TGTGCCAGCAGCGCCGGACAGGGGGGACAGCCCCAGCATTTT CASSAGQGGQPQHF
TRBJ2-3 - TRBV29-1 TRBD2 TGCAGCGTAACGAGCGGGGGAGCGACAGATACGCAGTATTTT CSVTSGGATDTQYF
TRBJ2-3 - TRBV14 - TGTGCCAGCAGCTCCTACCTAGATACGCAGTATTTT CASSSYLDTQYF
TRBJ2-7 - TRBV5-1 TRBD1 TGCGCCAGCAGCTCCTTACAGGGGGTCTCGAGGGAGCAGTACTTC CASSSLQGVSREQYF
TRBJ2-5 - TRBV11-2 TRBD1 TGTGCCAGCAGCATCAACACAGGGGGCAAGGAGACCCAGTACTTC CASSINTGGKETQYF
TRBJ2-5 few TRBV5-4 TRBD1 TGTGCCAGCAGCAAGGACAGGGGGAGAGAGACCCAGTACTTC CASSKDRGRETQYF
TRBJ1-2 - TRBV5-1 - TGCGCCAGCAGTTCCGACTGGGAGAGTGGCTACACCTTC CASSSDWESGYTF
TRBJ2-3 few TRBV5-1 - TGCGCCAGCAGCTTAGTGGTGGACTCAGCGACGCAGTATTTT CASSLVVDSATQYF
TRBJ1-1 - TRBV12-3/TRBV12-4 - TGTGCCAGCAGTTTTAGTGACACTGAAGCTTTCTTT CASSFSDTEAFF
TRBJ2-7 - TRBV27 - TGTGCCAGCAGTCCATCAGGCAGCTCCTACGAGCAGTACTTC CASSPSGSSYEQYF
TRBJ1-1 - TRBV5-6 TRBD1 TGTGCCAGCAGCGGAAGCACAGGGGCGGCTGAAGCTTTCTTT CASSGSTGAAEAFF
TRBJ2-1 - TRBV9 TRBD2 TGTGCCAGCAGCAATCGGACTAGCGGGGGTTCCGATGAGCAGTTCTTC CASSNRTSGGSDEQFF
TRBJ1-1 - TRBV19 - TGTGCCAGTAGAAAGGGCGGGAGCACTGAAGCTTTCTTT CASRKGGSTEAFF
TRBJ1-6 - TRBV6-5 - TGTGCCAGCAGTTACTTACAGGGTAATTCACCCCTCCACTTT CASSYLQGNSPLHF
TRBJ1-1 - TRBV30 - TGTGCCTGGGTCCCCCGAGGGGGAACTGAAGCTTTCTTT CAWVPRGGTEAFF
TRBJ2-2 once TRBV21-1 - TGTGCCAGCAGCATAGAGGGGAGGGACACCGGGGAGCTGTTTTTT CASSIEGRDTGELFF
TRBJ1-1 - TRBV5-4 - TGTGCCAGCAGCTTGGGGGGGGAGAGCGAAGCTTTCTTT CASSLGGESEAFF
TRBJ2-7 - TRBV3-1/TRBV3-2 TRBD1 TGTGCCAGCAGCCAAGGAATACAGGGGGGCTACGAGCAGTACTTC CASSQGIQGGYEQYF
TRBJ1-6 once TRBV5-4 - TGTGCCAGCAGCTTGGCTAATGTCAATTCACCCCTCCACTTT CASSLANVNSPLHF
TRBJ2-7 - TRBV5-1 TRBD1 TGCGCCAGCAGCGGACAGGGGGATTACAACGAGCAGTACTTC CASSGQGDYNEQYF
TRBJ2-5 - TRBV5-6 TRBD1 TGTGCCAGCAGCGTGAGGGGCACAGGGGTCCAGACCCAGTACTTC CASSVRGTGVQTQYF
TRBJ2-3 - TRBV19 TRBD2 TGTGCCAGTAGACTAGCGGGGGACCGCACAGATACGCAGTATTTT CASRLAGDRTDTQYF
TRBJ2-7 - TRBV10-3 - TGTGCCATCAGTGAGTCGAGTCGATACGAGCAGTACTTC CAISESSRYEQYF
TRBJ2-1 - TRBV6-2/TRBV6-3 TRBD2 TGTGCCAGCAGCCCCTTTAGCGGGAGCTCCTACAATGAGCAGTTCTTC CASSPFSGSSYNEQFF
TRBJ1-2 - TRBV7-9 - TGTGCCAGCAGCCAGCCATCCACAGGGCTATCGGGCTACACCTTC CASSQPSTGLSGYTF
TRBJ1-3 - TRBV30 - TGTGCCTGCCCACGGACGGGGACTCGCAACACCATATATTTT CACPRTGTRNTIYF
TRBJ2-3 - TRBV19 - TGTGCCAGTAGTCCCCCGCGACTTGGCACAGATACGCAGTATTTT CASSPPRLGTDTQYF
TRBJ1-5 - TRBV29-1 TRBD1 TGCAGCGTGGGTACAGGGGATGGTGGTCAGCCCCAGCATTTT CSVGTGDGGQPQHF
TRBJ2-5 - TRBV7-9 - TGTGCCAGCAGCCCCTCAGGGGGGGAGACCCAGTACTTC CASSPSGGETQYF
TRBJ2-7 - TRBV6-5 TRBD1 TGTGCCGGTGCCAGGGGGCCAGGCGAGCAGTACTTC CAGARGPGEQYF
TRBJ1-2 - TRBV10-3 - TGTGCCATCAATGAAGGACAAGGAGGGTACTATGGCTACACCTTC CAINEGQGGYYGYTF
TRBJ1-6 - TRBV3-1/TRBV3-2 - TGTGCCAGCAGCCTGACGGACGGGGGTGGTTCACCCCTCCACTTT CASSLTDGGGSPLHF
TRBJ2-1 - TRBV20-1 TRBD1 TGCAGTGCTAGTGACAGGGTAATAGTCAATGAGCAGTTCTTC CSASDRVIVNEQFF
TRBJ1-4 - TRBV3-1/TRBV3-2 - TGTGCCAGCAGCCACAGGGGTGCATCGACTAATGAAAAACTGTTTTTT CASSHRGASTNEKLFF
TRBJ1-1 - TRBV3-1/TRBV3-2 - TGTGCCAGCAGCCCCACGCGAGGTACTGAAGCTTTCTTT CASSPTRGTEAFF
TRBJ2-5 - TRBV6-5 - TGTGCCAGCAGTTGGGCCCCACTAGAGACCCAGTACTTC CASSWAPLETQYF
TRBJ1-4 few TRBV11-2 TRBD1 TGTGCCAGCAGCTCAGGTGGGACAGGCCCCTTTGAAAAACTGTTTTTT CASSSGGTGPFEKLFF
TRBJ1-5 - TRBV30 - TGTGCCTGGAGTGTAAGGGCCAGGGCAAATCAGCCCCAGCATTTT CAWSVRARANQPQHF
TRBJ2-7 - TRBV5-1 - TGCGCCAGCAGCTTCACAGGAGTGGCCTACGAGCAGTACTTC CASSFTGVAYEQYF
TRBJ2-1 - TRBV5-1 TRBD2 TGCGCCAGCAGCCAGACTAGCGGGGATAACAATGAGCAGTTCTTC CASSQTSGDNNEQFF
TRBJ1-2 - TRBV5-6 TRBD1 TGTGCCAGCAGCATCACCGGGACAGGGGTCTATGGCTACACCTTC CASSITGTGVYGYTF